A selection of T cell receptor beta chains follows, all from one sample in a study of blood T cell repertoires in COVID-19. Clones were read by immunoSEQ multiplex PCR, and TCRdb kept only the in-frame ones, dropping some. The table has around 200,000 clones, around 80% seen once. Source material: peripheral blood. The receptors originated from a woman in her forties or fifties with acute or convalescent COVID-19. CDR3s include the opening cysteine and the closing phenylalanine or tryptophan. D genes are given only for firm matches. Clone size, where shown, is once, few, many, or a class for clones that have expanded.

d_call: NA; j_call: TRBJ2-3; clone_size: NA; v_call: TRBV27; cdr3_nt: TGTGCCAGCAGTCTAGATAGCGGATTCACAGATACGCAGTATTTT; cdr3_aa: CASSLDSGFTDTQYF
d_call: TRBD2; j_call: TRBJ2-7; clone_size: NA; v_call: TRBV5-1; cdr3_nt: TGCGCCAGCAGCTTGGACAGCGGGAGGCCCGGGGAGTACTTC; cdr3_aa: CASSLDSGRPGEYF
d_call: TRBD2; j_call: TRBJ2-3; clone_size: NA; v_call: TRBV11-2; cdr3_nt: TGTGCCAGCAGCTCCCCCCTAGCGGGAGTAGCAGATACGCAGTATTTT; cdr3_aa: CASSSPLAGVADTQYF
d_call: TRBD2; j_call: TRBJ2-2; clone_size: few; v_call: TRBV24-1; cdr3_nt: TGTGCCACCAGTGATTTTTCTAGCGGAAACACCGGGGAGCTGTTTTTT; cdr3_aa: CATSDFSSGNTGELFF
d_call: NA; j_call: TRBJ2-5; clone_size: NA; v_call: TRBV6-5; cdr3_nt: TGTGCCAGCAGTCCAACGATAAGGGGAGAGACCCAGTACTTC; cdr3_aa: CASSPTIRGETQYF
d_call: TRBD1; j_call: TRBJ1-4; clone_size: NA; v_call: TRBV9; cdr3_nt: TGTGCCAGCAGCGTAGGGGACAGGGGGCGGGGTGAAAAACTGTTTTTT; cdr3_aa: CASSVGDRGRGEKLFF
d_call: NA; j_call: TRBJ2-1; clone_size: NA; v_call: TRBV30; cdr3_nt: TGTGCCTGGAGTCGGGGAGCTGAGCAGTTCTTC; cdr3_aa: CAWSRGAEQFF
d_call: TRBD1; j_call: TRBJ1-2; clone_size: once; v_call: TRBV10-1; cdr3_nt: TGCGCCAGCAGTGCCGACAGGGGGCGAACTAATGGCTACACCTTC; cdr3_aa: CASSADRGRTNGYTF
d_call: NA; j_call: TRBJ2-5; clone_size: NA; v_call: TRBV9; cdr3_nt: TGTGCCAGCTCCAAAAGCGGAGCCTGGGAGACCCAGTACTTC; cdr3_aa: CASSKSGAWETQYF
d_call: NA; j_call: TRBJ2-7; clone_size: NA; v_call: TRBV15; cdr3_nt: TGTGCCACCAGCAGAGCCGGGACTGCCACCTACGAGCAGTACTTC; cdr3_aa: CATSRAGTATYEQYF
d_call: NA; j_call: TRBJ1-5; clone_size: few; v_call: TRBV2; cdr3_nt: TGTGCCAGCAGTGCGGCAGGGGTCGGAAATCAGCCCCAGCATTTT; cdr3_aa: CASSAAGVGNQPQHF
d_call: TRBD1; j_call: TRBJ2-2; clone_size: NA; v_call: TRBV29-1; cdr3_nt: TGCAGCGTAAGGGGGAACAGGGGGCTAGACACCGGGGAGCTGTTTTTT; cdr3_aa: CSVRGNRGLDTGELFF
d_call: NA; j_call: TRBJ2-1; clone_size: few; v_call: TRBV7-2; cdr3_nt: TGTGCCAGCAGCTTGGCGCATAGCCGTGAGCAGTTCTTC; cdr3_aa: CASSLAHSREQFF
d_call: NA; j_call: TRBJ1-2; clone_size: NA; v_call: TRBV6-5; cdr3_nt: TGTGCCAGCAGTTACTCCCCCAGGGCGGCCTATGGCTACACCTTC; cdr3_aa: CASSYSPRAAYGYTF
d_call: NA; j_call: TRBJ2-7; clone_size: NA; v_call: TRBV20-1; cdr3_nt: TGCAGTGCTAGAGTAAATAACGAGCAGTACTTC; cdr3_aa: CSARVNNEQYF
d_call: NA; j_call: TRBJ1-5; clone_size: NA; v_call: TRBV24-1; cdr3_nt: TGTGCCACCAGTGAAGGGGGTAGGCCCCAGCATTTT; cdr3_aa: CATSEGGRPQHF
d_call: TRBD2; j_call: TRBJ2-1; clone_size: NA; v_call: TRBV28; cdr3_nt: TGTGCCAGCAGTAGCCGACTAGCGGGATTTTACAATGAGCAGTTCTTC; cdr3_aa: CASSSRLAGFYNEQFF
d_call: TRBD1; j_call: TRBJ2-7; clone_size: NA; v_call: TRBV28; cdr3_nt: TGTGCCAGCAGGGGACAGGGGGCATCCTACGAGCAGTACTTC; cdr3_aa: CASRGQGASYEQYF
d_call: NA; j_call: TRBJ2-6; clone_size: NA; v_call: TRBV19; cdr3_nt: TGTGCCAGTAATTGGCCGGGAGCCGCCGATTCTGGGGCCAACGTCCTGACTTTC; cdr3_aa: CASNWPGAADSGANVLTF
d_call: NA; j_call: TRBJ2-3; clone_size: NA; v_call: TRBV3-1/TRBV3-2; cdr3_nt: TGTGCCAGCAGCCAAGATGGCGCGGGTCGAGATACGCAGTATTTT; cdr3_aa: CASSQDGAGRDTQYF
d_call: NA; j_call: TRBJ1-3; clone_size: NA; v_call: TRBV5-1; cdr3_nt: TGCGCCAGCAGTTTTGATGGTAGTCCTGGAAACACCATATATTTT; cdr3_aa: CASSFDGSPGNTIYF
d_call: NA; j_call: TRBJ2-7; clone_size: NA; v_call: TRBV9; cdr3_nt: TGTGCCAGCAGCGTCACTCCGACCTACGAGCAGTACTTC; cdr3_aa: CASSVTPTYEQYF
d_call: NA; j_call: TRBJ2-7; clone_size: NA; v_call: TRBV23-1; cdr3_nt: TGCGCCAGCAGTCAATCGAGTGCAGGGGTCGGCTACGAGCAGTACTTC; cdr3_aa: CASSQSSAGVGYEQYF
d_call: TRBD1; j_call: TRBJ2-3; clone_size: NA; v_call: TRBV7-9; cdr3_nt: TGTGCCAGCAGCGGAGGGTGGACAGGGCCAAGGGGTAGCACAGATACGCAGTATTTT; cdr3_aa: CASSGGWTGPRGSTDTQYF
d_call: TRBD1; j_call: TRBJ1-4; clone_size: few; v_call: TRBV5-4; cdr3_nt: TGTGCCAGCAGCTTGGCAGGGGGGACTAATGAAAAACTGTTTTTT; cdr3_aa: CASSLAGGTNEKLFF
d_call: NA; j_call: TRBJ2-2; clone_size: NA; v_call: TRBV29-1; cdr3_nt: TGCAGCGTTGACCTGTCCCAGGGAAACACCGGGGAGCTGTTTTTT; cdr3_aa: CSVDLSQGNTGELFF
d_call: NA; j_call: TRBJ1-2; clone_size: NA; v_call: TRBV4-2; cdr3_nt: TGTGCCAGCAGCCAAGATCCGAGGGCTAACTATGGCTACACCTTC; cdr3_aa: CASSQDPRANYGYTF
d_call: TRBD2; j_call: TRBJ2-7; clone_size: once; v_call: TRBV27; cdr3_nt: TGTGCCAGCAGTTCTCGTGGTAGCGGGCCCAGGGAGCAGTACTTC; cdr3_aa: CASSSRGSGPREQYF
d_call: TRBD2; j_call: TRBJ2-2; clone_size: NA; v_call: TRBV2; cdr3_nt: TGTGCCACACAGGGACTAGCGAACACCGGGGAGCTGTTTTTT; cdr3_aa: CATQGLANTGELFF
d_call: NA; j_call: TRBJ1-4; clone_size: NA; v_call: TRBV14; cdr3_nt: TGTGCCAGCAGCCAGGGGAGAAATGAAAAACTGTTTTTT; cdr3_aa: CASSQGRNEKLFF
d_call: NA; j_call: TRBJ1-1; clone_size: NA; v_call: TRBV6-1; cdr3_nt: TGTGCCAGCAGTGAAAACCGGGGTAGGCGAGCTTTCTTT; cdr3_aa: CASSENRGRRAFF
d_call: TRBD1; j_call: TRBJ2-7; clone_size: NA; v_call: TRBV13; cdr3_nt: TGTGCCAGCAGCTTCCAGACAGGGGGCTTGAACGAGCAGTACTTC; cdr3_aa: CASSFQTGGLNEQYF
d_call: NA; j_call: TRBJ2-2; clone_size: NA; v_call: TRBV6-5; cdr3_nt: TGTGCCAGCCGGAGATGGGGGCAGGACACCGGGGAGCTGTTTTTT; cdr3_aa: CASRRWGQDTGELFF
d_call: NA; j_call: TRBJ2-5; clone_size: NA; v_call: TRBV6-1; cdr3_nt: TGTGCCAGCAGTGAAGAACTACAAGAGACCCAGTACTTC; cdr3_aa: CASSEELQETQYF
d_call: TRBD2; j_call: TRBJ2-2; clone_size: many; v_call: TRBV3-1/TRBV3-2; cdr3_nt: TGTGCCAGCAGCCCGGGACTAGCGGGTGGAACCGGGGAGCTGTTTTTT; cdr3_aa: CASSPGLAGGTGELFF
d_call: NA; j_call: TRBJ2-2; clone_size: NA; v_call: TRBV5-5; cdr3_nt: TGTGCCAGCAGCTTGGACAGGCAGAGCACCGGGGAGCTGTTTTTT; cdr3_aa: CASSLDRQSTGELFF
d_call: NA; j_call: TRBJ1-5; clone_size: NA; v_call: TRBV27; cdr3_nt: TGTGCCAGCAGTTTAGGCCAGCCCTCGGGGCCCCAGCATTTT; cdr3_aa: CASSLGQPSGPQHF
d_call: TRBD2; j_call: TRBJ2-3; clone_size: NA; v_call: TRBV11-2; cdr3_nt: TGTGCCAGCAGCCCTAGTTGGGGACTAGCCACAGATACGCAGTATTTT; cdr3_aa: CASSPSWGLATDTQYF
d_call: NA; j_call: TRBJ2-7; clone_size: NA; v_call: TRBV9; cdr3_nt: TGTGCCAGCAGCCCTCAGGTCCACAGCTCCTACGAGCAGTACTTC; cdr3_aa: CASSPQVHSSYEQYF
d_call: TRBD2; j_call: TRBJ2-7; clone_size: NA; v_call: TRBV28; cdr3_nt: TGTGCCAGCAGTTTATACCTGCGTGCGGGCGGGAGGGATTACGAGCAGTACTTC; cdr3_aa: CASSLYLRAGGRDYEQYF
d_call: TRBD1; j_call: TRBJ1-2; clone_size: NA; v_call: TRBV5-1; cdr3_nt: TGCGCCAGCAGCTTTCTTCCGGGACAGGGGACTGACGGCTACACCTTC; cdr3_aa: CASSFLPGQGTDGYTF
d_call: NA; j_call: TRBJ1-2; clone_size: NA; v_call: TRBV19; cdr3_nt: TGTGCCAGTAGTATCGGCGGCATGAACGGCTACACCTTC; cdr3_aa: CASSIGGMNGYTF
d_call: NA; j_call: TRBJ2-2; clone_size: NA; v_call: TRBV24-1; cdr3_nt: TGTGCCACCGGAAAGATGGGTTGGGAGCACACCGGGGAGCTGTTTTTT; cdr3_aa: CATGKMGWEHTGELFF
d_call: NA; j_call: TRBJ1-5; clone_size: NA; v_call: TRBV4-2; cdr3_nt: TGTGCCAGCAGCCAAGAGGCGGAATCTAGGCAGCCCCAGCATTTT; cdr3_aa: CASSQEAESRQPQHF
d_call: NA; j_call: TRBJ1-2; clone_size: NA; v_call: TRBV28; cdr3_nt: TGTGCCAGCAGTTTGACTGCTGTTGCCTATGGCTACACCTTC; cdr3_aa: CASSLTAVAYGYTF
d_call: NA; j_call: TRBJ2-3; clone_size: NA; v_call: TRBV7-9; cdr3_nt: TGTGCCAGCAGCTTAGGAACAGGGAGCACAGATACGCAGTATTTT; cdr3_aa: CASSLGTGSTDTQYF
d_call: NA; j_call: TRBJ2-7; clone_size: few; v_call: TRBV7-2; cdr3_nt: TGTGCCAGCCGGACCCCGACAGTATCCTACGAGCAGTACTTC; cdr3_aa: CASRTPTVSYEQYF
d_call: TRBD2; j_call: TRBJ2-5; clone_size: NA; v_call: TRBV4-1; cdr3_nt: TGCGCCAGCAGCCAAGTGGGTCTAGCGGGAGAGACCCAGTACTTC; cdr3_aa: CASSQVGLAGETQYF
d_call: TRBD1; j_call: TRBJ2-7; clone_size: NA; v_call: TRBV12-3/TRBV12-4; cdr3_nt: TGTGCCAGCAGTTGGGACAGGGGGCGGGAGCAGTACTTC; cdr3_aa: CASSWDRGREQYF
d_call: NA; j_call: TRBJ2-7; clone_size: NA; v_call: TRBV5-4; cdr3_nt: TGTGCCAGCAGCTTGGGACTCCGATCCTACGAGCAGTACTTC; cdr3_aa: CASSLGLRSYEQYF
d_call: TRBD2; j_call: TRBJ2-7; clone_size: NA; v_call: TRBV24-1; cdr3_nt: TGTGCCACCAGTGATAAAAGCGGGAGGGCCTCCTACGAGCAGTACTTC; cdr3_aa: CATSDKSGRASYEQYF
d_call: TRBD1; j_call: TRBJ1-3; clone_size: NA; v_call: TRBV13; cdr3_nt: TGTGCCAGCAGCTTAGAAGGACAGGGGCCATCCTCTGGAAACACCATATATTTT; cdr3_aa: CASSLEGQGPSSGNTIYF
d_call: NA; j_call: TRBJ2-2; clone_size: NA; v_call: TRBV6-2/TRBV6-3; cdr3_nt: TGTGCCAGCAGTTACGAACGGTACTCGAACACCGGGGAGCTGTTTTTT; cdr3_aa: CASSYERYSNTGELFF
d_call: NA; j_call: TRBJ1-2; clone_size: NA; v_call: TRBV10-1; cdr3_nt: TGCGCCAGCAGTCCCGGGGGGGGACGAGATGGCTACACCTTC; cdr3_aa: CASSPGGGRDGYTF